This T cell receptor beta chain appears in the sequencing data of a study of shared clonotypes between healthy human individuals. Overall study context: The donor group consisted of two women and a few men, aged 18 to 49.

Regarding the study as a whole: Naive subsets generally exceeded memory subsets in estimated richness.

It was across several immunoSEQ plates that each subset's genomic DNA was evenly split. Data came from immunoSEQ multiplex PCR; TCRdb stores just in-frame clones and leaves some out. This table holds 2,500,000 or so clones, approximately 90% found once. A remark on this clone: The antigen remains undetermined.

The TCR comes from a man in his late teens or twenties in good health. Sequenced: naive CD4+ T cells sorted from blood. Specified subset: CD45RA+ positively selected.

DNA of the CDR3: TGTGCCAGCTCAATAACAGATTTTAATGAGCAGTTCTTC. Its translation is CASSITDFNEQFF. The rearrangement uses TRBV18 and TRBJ2-1, with no clear D. V lost 5 bases and J lost 7, with 12 bases in between. This CDR3 is built from 13 residues. Germline CDR1 and CDR2: KGHSH and LQKENI.